This entry lists 21 T cell receptor beta chains sequenced from one sample in a study of T cell repertoires in cytomegalovirus infection. TCRdb reprocessed the reads via MiXCR and lists one record per CDR3 protein. The sample consists of hundreds of thousands of distinct CDR3 sequences, 9.5% of them appearing once. Specimen: PBMCs. Source of these receptors: a human donor in good health (CMV status not recorded). Some clones in this sample may be carry-over from other donors' samples.

This clonotype was recorded a few times. The CDR3 here is CASTPFKAGGNEQFF. DNA of the CDR3: TGTGCCAGTACCCCCTTTAAGGCCGGGGGCAATGAGCAGTTCTTC. The chain is built from TRBV19 and TRBJ2-1; tentatively, D is TRBD2 (6 bases). This CDR3 has 15 amino acids. Germline lookup yields CDR1 LNHDA and CDR2 SQIVND (reference sequence). V shed 7 bases and J shed 6 bases, with 19 bases lying between them.

This rearrangement joins TRBV12-3 or TRBV12-4 to TRBJ1-1; no reliable D call. Trimming pared 5 bases from V and 8 bases from J, leaving 6 bases between. This CDR3 is 10 amino acids long. The CDR3, as DNA: TGTGCCAGCAGTATCCGAGAAGCTTTCTTT. Translated, it gives CASSIREAFF.

The chain carries TRBV7-2 and TRBJ2-5; 9 nucleotides line up with TRBD2. V lost 5 bases to trimming and J lost 3 bases; unmatched junction nucleotides: 10. CDR1 SGHTA and CDR2 FQGNSA come from the germline V gene. This CDR3 comprises 16 residues. CDR3 DNA: TGTGCCAGCAGCCGACCGAGCGGGGGGTCCAAAGAGACCCAGTACTTC. Translating it yields CASSRPSGGSKETQYF. Variable domain in full (rest from reference TRBV7-2 and TRBJ2-5): GAGVSQSPSNKVTEKGKDVELRCDPISGHTALYWYRQSLGQGLEFLIYFQGNSAPDKSGLPSDRFSAERTGGSVSTLTIQRTQQEDSAVYLCASSRPSGGSKETQYFGPGTRLLVL.

This clonotype was counted a few times. The chain is built from TRBV12-3 or TRBV12-4 and TRBJ1-2; D call uncertain. The CDR3 is 13 residues long. Trimming removed 2 bases from V and 1 base from J, with 5 bases in between. The CDR3 region is CASSLPLNYGYTF. In nucleotides, the CDR3 is TGTGCCAGCAGTTTACCTCTTAACTATGGCTACACCTTC.

This clonotype was picked up a small number of times. The rearrangement joins TRBV4-1 to TRBJ2-1; D might be TRBD2 (6 bases). Germline-derived CDR1 and CDR2 are MGHRA and YSYEKL. V lost 0 bases and J lost 3, with 9 bases in between. The CDR3 has 15 amino acids. For the CDR3, the DNA is TGCGCCAGCAGCCAAGACACCGGGAGCTACAATGAGCAGTTCTTC. This sequence encodes CASSQDTGSYNEQFF.

Many counts were recorded for this clonotype. This chain links TRBV14 with TRBJ1-1; no reliable D call. Germline V lookup: CDR1 SGHDN, CDR2 FVKESK. CDR3 size: 13 residues. Between the trimmed V and J ends, which lost 0 bases and 0 bases, there was a span of 2 bases. CDR3 nucleotide sequence: TGTGCCAGCAGCCAAGATCTGAACACTGAAGCTTTCTTT. It is translated as CASSQDLNTEAFF.

This clonotype was seen a handful of times. The genes are TRBV12-3 or TRBV12-4 and TRBJ2-2, with D hard to call. Trimming stripped 5 bases from V and 0 bases from J, with 10 bases between. The CDR3 covers 15 residues. The CDR3 protein is CASSPPKANTGELFF. CDR3 nucleotide sequence: TGTGCCAGCAGTCCGCCCAAGGCGAACACCGGGGAGCTGTTTTTT.

This clonotype was seen at least ten times. V gene TRBV7-2 combines with J gene TRBJ2-5; 8 bases agree with TRBD1. Germline loops: CDR1 SGHTA, CDR2 FQGNSA. This CDR3 is built from 14 residues. V shed 4 bases and J 4 bases; nucleotides not matched to a gene: 5. As DNA, the CDR3 is TGTGCCAGCAGCTCCGCAGGGGGCTCAGAGACCCAGTACTTC. Encoded protein: CASSSAGGSETQYF.

Comment on this clonotype: Since the CDR3 does not end with the conserved phenylalanine or tryptophan, this likely comes from a read error. The chain links TRBV7-3 to TRBJ2-7; tentatively, D is TRBD2 (5 bases). CDR3 length: 12 amino acids. The V and J ends lost 3 bases and 7 bases respectively, with 10 bases between them. Germline CDR1 and CDR2: SGHTA and FQGTGA. The CDR3 DNA reads as TGTGCCAGCAGCTTCCCCGGCGGGGAGCAGTACTTA. Amino acid sequence: CASSFPGGEQYL.

This clonotype was detected ten times or more. The CDR3 bases are TGTGCCAGCAGCTTAGCGACGTTACAGGGAGACCTCCGAGAGACCCAGTACTTC. It is translated as CASSLATLQGDLRETQYF. The rearrangement joins TRBV7-9 to TRBJ2-5, with D possibly being TRBD1 (6 bases). V lost 0 bases and J lost 4, with 21 bases in between. The CDR3 is made up of 18 amino acids. In germline, CDR1 is SEHNR, CDR2 FQNEAQ (reference sequence).

V gene TRBV11-2 combines with J gene TRBJ1-1; unclear D gene. Germline V gives CDR1 SGHAT, CDR2 FQNNGV. The CDR3 extends over 13 amino acids. V lost 7 bases and J lost 0, with 9 bases in between. The CDR3 is CASTVALNTEAFF. CDR3 DNA: TGTGCCAGCACCGTCGCTTTGAACACTGAAGCTTTCTTT.

DNA of the CDR3: TGCAGTGCTAGAGCCGGGACCACCTACGAGCAGTACTTC. Translated: CSARAGTTYEQYF. The chain carries TRBV20-1 and TRBJ2-7; D is tentatively TRBD1 or TRBD2 (5 bases each). The CDR3 runs 13 residues. The V and J ends lost 1 base and 2 bases respectively, with 9 bases between them. Germline CDR1 reads DFQATT; CDR2 reads SNEGSKA (reference sequence).

This clonotype was counted many times. V gene TRBV7-6 combines with J gene TRBJ1-5; the match to TRBD1 covers 8 bases. CDR3 length equals 15 residues. Germline V CDR1 and CDR2: SGHVS, FNYEAQ. Trimming removed 5 bases from V and 6 bases from J; junction bases left unmatched: 9. The CDR3 bases are TGTGCCAGCAGCCCCGGGACAGGACGGGTTCAGCCCCAGCATTTT. This codes for CASSPGTGRVQPQHF.

This clonotype was picked up a small number of times. The V and J genes are TRBV20-1 and TRBJ1-2; D remains ambiguous. The CDR3 runs to 14 residues. The germline V gene encodes CDR1 DFQATT and CDR2 SNEGSKA (reference sequence). The V and J ends lost 0 bases and 7 bases respectively, with 15 bases between them. The CDR3 DNA is TGCAGTGCTAGAGACCTAGTAGAGCGGCGTGGCTACACCTTC. It specifies CSARDLVERRGYTF.

In DNA, the CDR3 is TGTGCCAGCAAGCCGGGGGGAAACACTGAAGCTTTCTTT. It translates to CASKPGGNTEAFF. The gene calls are TRBV28 and TRBJ1-1, with a weak D call TRBD1 (5 bases). Germline CDR1 reads MDHEN; CDR2 reads SYDVKM. The CDR3 has 13 residues. V shed 7 bases and J shed 2 bases, with 11 bases lying between them.

There are a few counts of this clonotype. The V call is TRBV5-4, the J call TRBJ2-5; D may be TRBD2 (5 bases). Per the germline V gene, CDR1 is SGHNT and CDR2 is YYREEE (reference sequence). This CDR3 is built from 14 residues. The ends were cut back, 1 base at V and 2 bases at J, with 9 bases in the middle. DNA for the CDR3: TGTGCCAGCAGCTTGAGCGGCAGACAAGAGACCCAGTACTTC. This sequence encodes CASSLSGRQETQYF.

At least ten counts were recorded for this clonotype. This chain uses TRBV7-2 with TRBJ1-1; tentative D call: TRBD1 (6 bases). V lost 4 bases and J 14 bases, leaving 26 bases between the germline ends. The CDR3 runs 15 residues. CDR1 and CDR2 (germline): SGHTA, FQGNSA. The DNA for the CDR3 is TGTGCCAGCAGCTCCAACCCCCCCAGGGGCGAAAGCTTCTTCTTT. It encodes CASSSNPPRGESFFF.

This clonotype came up a few times. V usage is TRBV7-2 and J usage is TRBJ2-7, with a weak D call TRBD2 (7 bases). Between the trimmed V and J ends, which lost 2 bases and 5 bases, there was a span of 19 bases. CDR1 and CDR2 (germline): SGHTA, FQGNSA. The CDR3 length is 16 residues. The CDR3, as DNA: TGTGCCAGCAGCTTATATCGGGGGGCCAGCGGGCACGAGCAGTACTTC. Its translation: CASSLYRGASGHEQYF.

V usage is TRBV7-9 and J usage is TRBJ1-2; 7 nucleotides agree with TRBD1. Trimming removed 5 bases from V and 5 bases from J; junction bases left unmatched: 8. The CDR3 runs to 14 residues. From germline, CDR1 is SEHNR and CDR2 FQNEAQ (reference sequence). The CDR3 protein is CASSTRQGEYGYTF. The CDR3 DNA follows: TGTGCCAGCAGCACTCGACAGGGTGAATATGGCTACACCTTC.

A word on this clonotype: This clone may be a read error of a much larger clone one base away. The rearrangement links TRBV7-2 to TRBJ1-5, with 10 bases fitting TRBD1. Germline V gene sequence: CDR1 SGHTA, CDR2 FQGNSA. CDR3 length: 16 amino acids. This CDR3 is CASSSRTGGSNQPRHF. The CDR3 DNA reads TGTGCCAGCAGCTCCCGGACAGGGGGGAGCAATCAGCCCCGGCATTTT.

This clonotype occurred a few times. This chain joins TRBV28 and TRBJ2-3, with a weak D call TRBD2 (6 bases). Germline V gene data show CDR1 as MDHEN and CDR2 as SYDVKM. With 7 bases removed from V and 3 bases from J, the gap between germline ends came to 14 bases. The CDR3 runs 14 residues. The CDR3 sequence is CASIRDWATDTQYF. CDR3 nucleotides: TGTGCCAGCATAAGGGACTGGGCTACAGATACGCAGTATTTT.